The rows below give T cell receptor beta chains drawn from one sample of a study of blood T cell repertoires in COVID-19. Sequencing used immunoSEQ multiplex PCR; TCRdb keeps in-frame clones, though not all of them. This table has around 100,000 clones, 84% appearing once. Source material: peripheral blood. These receptors originate from a human donor in a cohort sampled during active COVID-19. Each CDR3 is given with its conserved first and last residue. A D gene is named only where the DNA matches it firmly. Size is stated for part of the rows, as once, few or many counts, or as a class when the clone is expanded.

D: TRBD2; V: TRBV10-3; size: -; J: TRBJ2-5; CDR3: CAISDPSGGRETQYF; DNA: TGTGCCATCAGTGATCCATCCGGCGGGAGAGAGACCCAGTACTTC
D: -; V: TRBV29-1; size: -; J: TRBJ1-1; CDR3: CSVTGQTEAFF; DNA: TGCAGCGTCACTGGACAGACTGAAGCTTTCTTT
D: -; V: TRBV29-1; size: -; J: TRBJ2-7; CDR3: CSVESQEIYEQYF; DNA: TGCAGCGTTGAATCACAGGAGATTTACGAGCAGTACTTC
D: TRBD1; V: TRBV19; size: -; J: TRBJ1-6; CDR3: CASSDRGDSSPLHF; DNA: TGTGCCAGTTCCGACAGGGGGGATAGTTCACCCCTCCACTTT
D: TRBD1; V: TRBV2; size: -; J: TRBJ1-3; CDR3: CASSGQGRGNTIYF; DNA: TGTGCCAGCTCCGGACAGGGTCGGGGAAACACCATATATTTT
D: -; V: TRBV7-9; size: -; J: TRBJ1-4; CDR3: CASSPDRAGEKLFF; DNA: TGTGCCAGCAGCCCCGATAGGGCGGGTGAAAAACTGTTTTTT
D: TRBD2; V: TRBV9; size: -; J: TRBJ2-7; CDR3: CASSERGLAYTYEQYF; DNA: TGTGCCAGCAGCGAGCGGGGGCTAGCGTACACCTACGAGCAGTACTTC
D: TRBD2; V: TRBV11-2; size: -; J: TRBJ2-3; CDR3: CASSLMASGKDTQYF; DNA: TGTGCCAGCAGCTTAATGGCTAGCGGGAAAGATACGCAGTATTTT
D: TRBD1; V: TRBV6-5; size: -; J: TRBJ1-1; CDR3: CASSRKTGGGTEAFF; DNA: TGTGCCAGCAGTCGAAAGACAGGGGGCGGGACTGAAGCTTTCTTT
D: -; V: TRBV9; size: -; J: TRBJ2-1; CDR3: CASSAVTRSLLNEQFF; DNA: TGTGCCAGCAGCGCGGTGACTAGGTCCCTCCTCAATGAGCAGTTCTTC
D: -; V: TRBV7-6; size: few; J: TRBJ2-7; CDR3: CASSLRLAGFYEQYF; DNA: TGTGCCAGCAGCTTACGGCTAGCCGGGTTCTACGAGCAGTACTTC
D: -; V: TRBV29-1; size: -; J: TRBJ1-5; CDR3: CSVLAGGGNQPQHF; DNA: TGCAGCGTTCTCGCGGGGGGTGGCAATCAGCCCCAGCATTTT
D: -; V: TRBV3-1/TRBV3-2; size: -; J: TRBJ1-3; CDR3: CASSQNLGSSGNTIYF; DNA: TGTGCCAGCAGCCAAAATTTAGGGAGCTCTGGAAACACCATATATTTT
D: -; V: TRBV2; size: -; J: TRBJ1-1; CDR3: CASNQRQSSNTEAFF; DNA: TGTGCCAGCAATCAGAGACAGTCCTCGAACACTGAAGCTTTCTTT
D: -; V: TRBV6-6; size: -; J: TRBJ1-6; CDR3: CASSRDTDNSPLHF; DNA: TGTGCCAGCAGTAGGGACACCGATAATTCACCCCTCCACTTT
D: -; V: TRBV3-1/TRBV3-2; size: few; J: TRBJ1-3; CDR3: CASSRHGGDTIYF; DNA: TGTGCCAGCAGCCGCCACGGGGGGGACACCATATATTTT
D: TRBD2; V: TRBV7-3; size: -; J: TRBJ2-4; CDR3: CASSLGIRGAGGIGAKNIQYF; DNA: TGTGCCAGCAGCTTAGGAATAAGGGGAGCGGGAGGAATCGGGGCCAAAAACATTCAGTACTTC
D: -; V: TRBV20-1; size: -; J: TRBJ2-2; CDR3: CSASPSANTGELFF; DNA: TGCAGTGCTAGTCCCAGCGCGAACACCGGGGAGCTGTTTTTT
D: -; V: TRBV11-2; size: -; J: TRBJ1-4; CDR3: CASSAVGVGNEKLFF; DNA: TGTGCCAGCAGCGCCGTCGGGGTGGGAAATGAAAAACTGTTTTTT
D: TRBD1; V: TRBV2; size: -; J: TRBJ1-2; CDR3: CASIGTEELTNYGYTF; DNA: TGTGCCAGCATCGGGACAGAAGAACTTACCAACTATGGCTACACCTTC
D: -; V: TRBV7-9; size: -; J: TRBJ2-1; CDR3: CASSLAPDSSSYNEQFF; DNA: TGTGCCAGCAGCTTAGCTCCGGACAGCAGCTCCTACAATGAGCAGTTCTTC
D: -; V: TRBV11-3; size: -; J: TRBJ2-1; CDR3: CASSPEGQEQFF; DNA: TGTGCCAGCAGCCCCGAAGGACAAGAGCAGTTCTTC
D: -; V: TRBV12-5; size: -; J: TRBJ1-1; CDR3: CASGLVLQPGLITEAFF; DNA: TGTGCTAGTGGTTTGGTACTTCAGCCAGGGTTGATCACTGAAGCTTTCTTT
D: TRBD1; V: TRBV6-5; size: once; J: TRBJ2-2; CDR3: CASKGQGETGELFF; DNA: TGTGCCAGCAAAGGACAGGGGGAAACCGGGGAGCTGTTTTTT
D: TRBD2; V: TRBV9; size: -; J: TRBJ2-1; CDR3: CASSPSLAGGPGNEQFF; DNA: TGTGCCAGCAGCCCAAGCCTAGCGGGAGGGCCAGGAAATGAGCAGTTCTTC
D: TRBD2; V: TRBV3-1/TRBV3-2; size: -; J: TRBJ2-2; CDR3: CASSPLKGGVNTGELFF; DNA: TGTGCCAGCAGCCCCCTGAAGGGAGGGGTTAACACCGGGGAGCTGTTTTTT
D: -; V: TRBV6-4; size: -; J: TRBJ2-1; CDR3: CASSDTSKASRNGNEQFF; DNA: TGTGCCAGCAGTGACACGAGTAAGGCTAGCCGGAACGGTAATGAGCAGTTCTTC
D: TRBD2; V: TRBV5-1; size: -; J: TRBJ2-7; CDR3: CASSPGAGGYEQYF; DNA: TGCGCCAGCAGCCCGGGGGCGGGGGGCTACGAGCAGTACTTC
D: -; V: TRBV5-1; size: -; J: TRBJ1-5; CDR3: CASSPGQGFNQPQHF; DNA: TGCGCCAGCAGCCCAGGCCAGGGTTTTAATCAGCCCCAGCATTTT
D: -; V: TRBV28; size: -; J: TRBJ2-3; CDR3: CASSFLRGSSTDTQYF; DNA: TGTGCCAGCAGTTTTCTTAGGGGATCAAGCACAGATACGCAGTATTTT
D: -; V: TRBV3-1/TRBV3-2; size: -; J: TRBJ2-2; CDR3: CASTDTGELFF; DNA: TGTGCCAGCACCGACACCGGGGAGCTGTTTTTT
D: TRBD2; V: TRBV5-1; size: -; J: TRBJ2-3; CDR3: CASSLAGGSGTDTQYF; DNA: TGCGCCAGCAGTCTAGCGGGAGGAAGCGGCACAGATACGCAGTATTTT
D: TRBD1; V: TRBV19; size: -; J: TRBJ1-4; CDR3: CASTETGGVEKLFF; DNA: TGTGCCAGTACCGAGACAGGGGGCGTTGAAAAACTGTTTTTT
D: -; V: TRBV12-3/TRBV12-4; size: once; J: TRBJ2-1; CDR3: CASSLWGDEQFF; DNA: TGTGCCAGCTCCCTATGGGGGGATGAGCAGTTCTTC
D: TRBD1; V: TRBV25-1; size: -; J: TRBJ2-3; CDR3: CASSGGTGLRTDTQYF; DNA: TGTGCCAGCAGTGGAGGGACAGGTTTACGCACAGATACGCAGTATTTT